This is a list of T cell receptor beta chains from one sample in a study of cytomegalovirus exposure and HLA in healthy donors. Assay: immunoSEQ multiplex PCR; the TCRdb copy retains only in-frame clones and omits some. Of 250,000 to 350,000 clones in the sample, roughly 88% were seen once. Sequencing input: PBMCs. These receptors were collected from a woman aged 18-35 years in good health and CMV-seronegative. The conserved cysteine and the conserved F or W are not part of the CDR3 here. Fields, in order: CDR3 protein, J gene, V gene, D gene. The D gene is left open where the match is weak.

ASSAGRGLNTEAF,TRBJ1-1,TRBV9,NA
ASSPHGQGSDEQY,TRBJ2-7,TRBV28,TRBD1
AWGAGNQETQY,TRBJ2-5,TRBV30,NA
ASSVGQAAQETQY,TRBJ2-5,TRBV9,NA
ASSLLGQHYEQY,TRBJ2-7,TRBV5-6,TRBD1
SVVQGNTEAF,TRBJ1-1,TRBV29-1,NA
ASSLPTHRVSNTGELF,TRBJ2-2,TRBV7-3,NA
ASSVTSGSTDTQY,TRBJ2-3,TRBV2,TRBD2
ASSHPSGNEQF,TRBJ2-1,TRBV27,TRBD2
ASSEAGGSYEQY,TRBJ2-7,TRBV2,NA
ASSPGYEQY,TRBJ2-7,TRBV11-2,NA
ASADGSYSNQPQH,TRBJ1-5,TRBV23-1,NA
ASSSTSGRGHEQF,TRBJ2-1,TRBV6-5,TRBD2
ASSPFWGGVAGANVLT,TRBJ2-6,TRBV27,TRBD2
ASSTQGGNEKLF,TRBJ1-4,TRBV19,TRBD1
ASRDRVNQPQH,TRBJ1-5,TRBV19,TRBD1
ASSLAGEGTEAF,TRBJ1-1,TRBV5-1,NA
ASSYRQGGETQY,TRBJ2-5,TRBV6-5,NA
ASSSAGGADNEQF,TRBJ2-1,TRBV5-6,TRBD2
SVARSPSGNTIY,TRBJ1-3,TRBV29-1,NA
ASSLSATSTDTQY,TRBJ2-3,TRBV9,NA
ASSSTTSGRDGELF,TRBJ2-2,TRBV7-9,TRBD2
AISAKTTVLYEQY,TRBJ2-7,TRBV10-3,NA
ASSLEGLAGNEQY,TRBJ2-7,TRBV5-1,TRBD2
ASSLAGIHQPQH,TRBJ1-5,TRBV7-2,NA
ASTPLGGHSNQPQH,TRBJ1-5,TRBV19,NA
ASSLGGGYEQY,TRBJ2-7,TRBV5-6,NA
ASSRGLAGDYNEQF,TRBJ2-1,TRBV4-3,TRBD2
ASRYLPRRGGGAVGYT,TRBJ1-2,TRBV7-8,NA
ASTTGGNQPQH,TRBJ1-5,TRBV2,TRBD1
ASLGASLNEQY,TRBJ2-7,TRBV6-5,NA
ASNPDGVSYGYT,TRBJ1-2,TRBV5-1,NA
ASSFLTRSRLAGGYNEQF,TRBJ2-1,TRBV27,TRBD2
ASTSRGAGELF,TRBJ2-2,TRBV6-5,NA
ASSQTGSMNTEAF,TRBJ1-1,TRBV4-2,NA
ASGKRQGAEAF,TRBJ1-1,TRBV12-5,TRBD1
ASSQDLASGSYEQY,TRBJ2-7,TRBV4-3,TRBD2
ASSLSNYGYT,TRBJ1-2,TRBV5-1,NA
ASSTKDRDYEQY,TRBJ2-7,TRBV18,TRBD1
ASSASVGGEGRGPGTEAF,TRBJ1-1,TRBV9,NA
ASSGTGLNYGYT,TRBJ1-2,TRBV5-1,TRBD1
ASSLEPNEQF,TRBJ2-1,TRBV5-4,NA
ASSQDRTSGPAGNTGELF,TRBJ2-2,TRBV4-1,TRBD2
ASYPWTSGSSEQY,TRBJ2-7,TRBV28,TRBD2
ASSLRIRTGANTGELF,TRBJ2-2,TRBV7-6,TRBD1
ATSSLGRGETSTDTQY,TRBJ2-3,TRBV15,NA
ASRRQWGAEAF,TRBJ1-1,TRBV25-1,NA
ASSIEGGAPRETQY,TRBJ2-5,TRBV19,TRBD2
ASSQDITGNYGYT,TRBJ1-2,TRBV4-2,NA
ANNAGGGPETQY,TRBJ2-5,TRBV6-1,TRBD2
ASREREGVFNEQF,TRBJ2-1,TRBV7-2,TRBD2
ASSPGQGVTDTQY,TRBJ2-3,TRBV7-2,TRBD1